Presented here are 26 T cell receptor beta chains from one specimen sequenced in a study of OX40 agonist ivuxolimab in advanced cancers. Method: immunoSEQ multiplex PCR; TCRdb's copy keeps in-frame clones and lacks some. Here the sample spans just over 80,000 clones, roughly 84% being singletons. The input for sequencing was CD4+ or CD8+ T cells sorted from blood, taken in a trial of the OX40 agonist ivuxolimab. These receptors all stem from an adult with an advanced solid tumor such as melanoma, head and neck, liver or kidney cancer.

V usage is TRBV6-5 and J usage is TRBJ2-7; unclear D gene. Germline CDR1 is MNHEY and CDR2 is SVGAGI. V shed 0 bases and J shed 6 bases, with 3 bases lying between them. There are 11 residues in the CDR3. CDR3 residues: CASSYSGEQYF. The CDR3 nucleotides read TGTGCCAGCAGTTACTCGGGCGAGCAGTACTTC.

The genes are TRBV7-2 and TRBJ2-2; 7 bases fit TRBD2. Losses at the gene ends were 3 bases for V and 3 bases for J; bases not matched to a gene: 4. Germline V CDR1 and CDR2: SGHTA, FQGNSA. The CDR3 runs 15 residues. This CDR3 is CASSFRLADTGELFF. DNA of the CDR3: TGTGCCAGCAGCTTTCGGCTAGCGGACACCGGGGAGCTGTTTTTT.

This clone was found once. The chain recombines TRBV5-6 with TRBJ1-6; D is undetermined. In germline, CDR1 is SGHDT, CDR2 YYEEEE. This CDR3 has 16 residues. V lost 0 bases to trimming and J lost 6 bases, with 13 bases between them. This CDR3 reads CASSLGRVSLNSPLHF. For the CDR3, the DNA is TGTGCCAGCAGCTTGGGCCGGGTTTCCCTTAATTCACCCCTCCACTTT.

This clone was seen a handful of times. This chain connects TRBV5-4 to TRBJ2-7; weak D call: TRBD1 (6 bases). The length of the CDR3 is 13 residues. The germline gives CDR1 SGHNT, CDR2 YYREEE (reference sequence). The V gene lost 3 bases and the J gene lost 7 bases, with 14 bases spanning the gap. CDR3 region: CASSSQGQSEQYF. The CDR3 DNA is TGTGCCAGCAGCTCCCAGGGGCAAAGTGAGCAGTACTTC. Combining the CDR3 with reference TRBV5-4 and TRBJ2-7 gives the whole variable domain ETGVTQSPTHLIKTRGQQVTLRCSSQSGHNTVSWYQQALGQGPQFIFQYYREEENGRGNFPPRFSGLQFPNYSSELNVNALELDDSALYLCASSSQGQSEQYFGPGTRLTVT.

This rearrangement joins TRBV7-8 to TRBJ2-2; no clear D gene. The V end lost 3 bases, the J end lost 4 bases, and 3 bases lay between the germline ends. Germline V gene sequence: CDR1 SGHVS, CDR2 FQNEAQ. The CDR3 loop spans 12 amino acids. The CDR3 DNA sequence: TGTGCCAGCAGCTTCCCCACCGGGGAGCTGTTTTTT. The encoded protein is CASSFPTGELFF.

J is TRBJ2-3 and V is TRBV19; 7 positions match TRBD1. V lost 2 bases to trimming and J lost 1 base; unmatched junction nucleotides: 9. The germline V gene has CDR1 LNHDA and CDR2 SQIVND (reference sequence). The CDR3 covers 17 residues. CDR3 sequence: CASSIMGRGQRTDTQYF. CDR3 DNA: TGTGCCAGTAGTATAATGGGTAGGGGACAGCGCACAGATACGCAGTATTTT.

The chain joins TRBV4-1 to TRBJ1-5; the D gene is possibly TRBD1 (6 bases). Between the trimmed V and J ends, which lost 4 bases and 1 base, there was a span of 11 bases. The CDR3 extends over 15 amino acids. Germline V gene data show CDR1 as MGHRA and CDR2 as YSYEKL. This CDR3 is CASSRGDISNQPQHF. In DNA, the CDR3 is TGCGCCAGCAGCCGAGGGGACATAAGCAATCAGCCCCAGCATTTT.

V usage is TRBV6-6 and J usage is TRBJ1-6; D gene uncertain. From germline, CDR1 is MNHNY and CDR2 SVGAGI (reference sequence). Trimming removed 5 bases at V and 7 bases at J, with 6 bases between. The CDR3 is 12 amino acids. CDR3 DNA: TGTGCCAGCAGTCTGCAAAATTCACCCCTCCACTTT. This sequence encodes CASSLQNSPLHF.

This chain connects TRBV4-1 to TRBJ2-1; 7 bases match TRBD2. CDR3 length equals 14 residues. Germline V gene sequence: CDR1 MGHRA, CDR2 YSYEKL. Losses at the gene ends were 0 bases for V and 11 bases for J; bases not matched to a gene: 7. The DNA of the CDR3 is TGCGCCAGCAGCCAAGATTGGAGCGGGGTACAGCAGTTCTTC. The encoded protein is CASSQDWSGVQQFF.

The genes are TRBV5-4 and TRBJ1-1; a weak D match, TRBD1 (5 bases). V was clipped by 4 bases and J by 8 bases, with 12 bases between them. CDR3 length equals 12 residues. Germline CDR1 is SGHNT and CDR2 is YYREEE (reference sequence). CDR3 DNA: TGTGCCAGCAGCGATCGACAGCCAGAAGCTTTCTTT. Its translation: CASSDRQPEAFF.

The V and J genes are TRBV29-1 and TRBJ2-5, with 9 bases aligning to TRBD2. The CDR3 is 14 amino acids. Per germline, CDR1 SQVTM and CDR2 ANQGSEA. V trimming: 6 bases; J trimming: 5 bases; junction bases outside the gene matches: 10. As DNA, the CDR3 is TGCAGCGTCGGACTAAGCGGGAGGAGCGAGACCCAGTACTTC. Protein: CSVGLSGRSETQYF.

CDR3 sequence (DNA): TGTGCCAGCAGCTTGGGCGGGGGCCGAGGCGATACGCAGTATTTT. The encoded protein is CASSLGGGRGDTQYF. The chain combines TRBV7-2 with TRBJ2-3, with TRBD2 as a possible D gene (7 bases). This CDR3 region has 15 residues. Trimming took 3 bases from V and 6 from J, leaving 16 bases between them. In germline, CDR1 is SGHTA, CDR2 FQGNSA.

V gene TRBV7-9 combines with J gene TRBJ2-1; 14 bases map to TRBD2. The CDR3 has 15 residues. CDR1 SEHNR and CDR2 FQNEAQ come from the germline V gene (reference sequence). J lost 9 bases, V lost 0 bases, and 1 base had no gene match. The CDR3 sequence: CASSLAGTSGSEQFF. In DNA, the CDR3 is TGTGCCAGCAGCTTAGCTGGGACTAGCGGGAGTGAGCAGTTCTTC.

The rearrangement joins TRBV19 to TRBJ1-2; no firm D call. The germline V gene encodes CDR1 LNHDA and CDR2 SQIVND (reference sequence). The CDR3 spans 14 residues. Deletions cut 7 bases from V and 4 bases from J, with 16 bases between. CDR3 protein: CASNPTQAFYGYTF. The DNA of the CDR3 is TGTGCCAGTAATCCTACACAAGCCTTCTATGGCTACACCTTC.

For this clone: Its ends do not fully match the called genes, so a read error is possible. This chain uses TRBV19 with TRBJ1-4; 7 bases align to TRBD1. Germline CDR1 and CDR2: LNHDA and SQIVND (reference sequence). This CDR3 region has 12 residues. The CDR3 loop is CATAGGNKKLFF. CDR3 coding DNA: TGTGCCACCGCAGGGGGTAATAAAAAACTGTTTTTT.

The rearrangement links TRBV2 to TRBJ2-1, with D possibly TRBD2 on 7 matching bases. The ends were cut back, 2 bases at V and 0 bases at J, with 23 bases in the middle. The germline gives CDR1 SNHLY, CDR2 FYNNEI. The CDR3 contains 20 residues. The CDR3 DNA sequence: TGTGCCAGCAGTGAACCTAGGGTGGGCGGGGGCGACTCCTCCTACAATGAGCAGTTCTTC. This translates into CASSEPRVGGGDSSYNEQFF.

The chain is built from TRBV11-2 and TRBJ1-2; D is undetermined. Trimming removed 8 bases from V and 3 bases from J, with 13 bases in between. CDR1 SGHAT and CDR2 FQNNGV come from the germline V gene. The CDR3 spans 13 residues. The CDR3 region has the DNA TGTGCCAGCGGTAGGGCTTTGGACTATGGCTACACCTTC. Amino acid sequence: CASGRALDYGYTF.

This clone was picked up one time. The chain combines TRBV15 with TRBJ2-5, with a weak D call TRBD1 (5 bases). The CDR3 sequence is 13 residues long. The ends were cut back, 7 bases at V and 4 bases at J, with 13 bases in the middle. Germline-derived CDR1 and CDR2 are LNHNV and YYDKDF (reference sequence). The CDR3 spells CATTGQGGETQYF. The CDR3 DNA is TGTGCCACCACTGGGCAGGGTGGAGAGACCCAGTACTTC.

The rearrangement links TRBV4-2 to TRBJ2-3, with a weak D call TRBD2 (7 bases). Germline lookup yields CDR1 LGHNA and CDR2 YNFKEQ. Trimming left V 0 bases short and J 5 bases short, with 12 bases between. CDR3 length: 15 amino acids. CDR3 bases: TGTGCCAGCAGCCAAGATCCCGGGGGGCAAGATACGCAGTATTTT. Encoded protein: CASSQDPGGQDTQYF.

V usage is TRBV28 and J usage is TRBJ2-3; D is undetermined. Germline V CDR1 and CDR2: MDHEN, SYDVKM. V lost 3 bases and J 0 bases, leaving 7 bases between the germline ends. The CDR3 runs to 14 residues. The CDR3 nucleotides read TGTGCCAGCAGTTTGTATACTAGCACAGATACGCAGTATTTT. This codes for CASSLYTSTDTQYF. The full variable domain, completed using reference TRBV28 and TRBJ2-3, is DVKVTQSSRYLVKRTGEKVFLECVQDMDHENMFWYRQDPGLGLRLIYFSYDVKMKEKGDIPEGYSVSREKKERFSLILESASTNQTSMYLCASSLYTSTDTQYFGPGTRLTVL.

The chain links TRBV6-1 to TRBJ1-1; D remains unclear. The CDR3 is made up of 14 amino acids. V was trimmed by 4 bases and J by 2 bases, leaving 11 bases between them. Germline CDR1 reads MNHNS; CDR2 reads SASEGT. The CDR3 loop is CASSGPSGNTEAFF. DNA of the CDR3: TGTGCCAGCAGTGGACCGTCGGGCAACACTGAAGCTTTCTTT.

This clone is termed medium-sized. This sequence joins TRBV28 and TRBJ1-4, with a tentative D call TRBD1 (5 bases). Looked up from germline, CDR1 is MDHEN and CDR2 is SYDVKM. V dropped 4 bases and J dropped 16 bases, with 13 bases sitting between them. This CDR3 has 11 amino acids. CDR3 DNA: TGTGCCAGCAGTTCCGGGACCTTAGAGTTTTTT. It codes for CASSSGTLEFF.

V is TRBV5-1 and J is TRBJ1-2; D is perhaps TRBD1 (5 bases). Trimming shortened V by 0 bases and J by 5 bases, and 8 bases separated the two germline ends. Germline V lookup: CDR1 SGHRS, CDR2 YFSETQ. The CDR3 loop spans 13 amino acids. Here the CDR3 reads CASSLEGLYGYTF. Here the CDR3 DNA reads TGCGCCAGCAGCTTGGAGGGGTTATATGGCTACACCTTC.

The V and J genes are TRBV6-1 and TRBJ1-2, with D possibly being TRBD1 (5 bases). Trimming took 1 base from V and 4 from J, leaving 10 bases between them. The CDR3 is 14 amino acids. The germline V gene encodes CDR1 MNHNS and CDR2 SASEGT. CDR3 in DNA: TGTGCCAGCAGTGAAGGGGGGGGAATCTATGGCTACACCTTC. Residues: CASSEGGGIYGYTF.

This sequence joins TRBV28 and TRBJ2-5; 7 nucleotides align to TRBD1. The CDR3 runs to 15 residues. The germline CDR1 and CDR2 sequences are MDHEN and SYDVKM. J gave up 5 bases and V 3 bases, and 9 bases lay outside the gene matches. CDR3 sequence reads: CASSFRDSLGETQYF. CDR3 in DNA: TGTGCCAGCAGTTTTCGGGACAGTCTGGGGGAGACCCAGTACTTC.

The chain links TRBV10-3 to TRBJ2-1; D gene unclear. Germline V gives CDR1 ENHRY, CDR2 SYGVKD. Trimming removed 4 bases from V and 3 bases from J, with 10 bases in between. The CDR3 covers 14 residues. CDR3 loop: CAISGDSHYNEQFF. Written as DNA, the CDR3 is TGTGCCATCAGTGGTGACTCTCACTACAATGAGCAGTTCTTC.